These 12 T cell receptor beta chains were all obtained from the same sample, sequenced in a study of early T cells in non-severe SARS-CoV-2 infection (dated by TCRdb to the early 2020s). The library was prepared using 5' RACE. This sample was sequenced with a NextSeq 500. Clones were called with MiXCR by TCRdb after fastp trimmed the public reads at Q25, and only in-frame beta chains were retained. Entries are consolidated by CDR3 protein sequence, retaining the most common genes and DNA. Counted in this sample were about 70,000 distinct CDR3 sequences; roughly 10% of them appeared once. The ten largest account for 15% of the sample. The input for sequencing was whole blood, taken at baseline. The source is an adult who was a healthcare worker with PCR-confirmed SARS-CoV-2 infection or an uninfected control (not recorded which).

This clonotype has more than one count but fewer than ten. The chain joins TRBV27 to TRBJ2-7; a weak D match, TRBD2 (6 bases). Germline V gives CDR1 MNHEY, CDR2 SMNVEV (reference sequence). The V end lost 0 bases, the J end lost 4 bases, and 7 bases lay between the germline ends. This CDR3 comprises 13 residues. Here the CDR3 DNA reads TGTGCCAGCAGTTTATCAGGGAGGTACGAGCAGTACTTC. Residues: CASSLSGRYEQYF.

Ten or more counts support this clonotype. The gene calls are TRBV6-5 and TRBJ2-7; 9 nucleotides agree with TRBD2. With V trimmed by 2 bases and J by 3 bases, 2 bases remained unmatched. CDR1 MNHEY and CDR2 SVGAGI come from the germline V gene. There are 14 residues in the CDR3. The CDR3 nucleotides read TGTGCCAGCAGTTACGGCGGGAGGGTCTACGAGCAGTACTTC. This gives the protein CASSYGGRVYEQYF.

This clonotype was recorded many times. CDR3 sequence reads: CASSFGRNYGYTF. CDR3 DNA: TGTGCCAGCAGTTTCGGACGGAACTATGGCTACACCTTC. The chain recombines TRBV28 with TRBJ1-2; D not certain. This CDR3 has 13 amino acids. The ends were cut back, 3 bases at V and 2 bases at J, with 7 bases in the middle. From germline, CDR1 is MDHEN and CDR2 SYDVKM.

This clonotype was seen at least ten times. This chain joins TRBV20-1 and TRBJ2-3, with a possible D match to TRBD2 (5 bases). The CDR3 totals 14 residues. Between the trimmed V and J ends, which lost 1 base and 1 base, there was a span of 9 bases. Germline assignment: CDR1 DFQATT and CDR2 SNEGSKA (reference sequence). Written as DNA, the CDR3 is TGCAGTGCTAGAGTTGCGGGTGGCACAGATACGCAGTATTTT. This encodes CSARVAGGTDTQYF.

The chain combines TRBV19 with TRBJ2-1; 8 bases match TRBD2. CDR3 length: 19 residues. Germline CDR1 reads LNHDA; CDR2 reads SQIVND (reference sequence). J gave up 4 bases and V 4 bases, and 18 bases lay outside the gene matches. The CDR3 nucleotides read TGTGCCAGTAGTACCACACCAACGCTGACTAGCGTGTTGTACAATGAGCAGTTCTTC. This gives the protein CASSTTPTLTSVLYNEQFF.

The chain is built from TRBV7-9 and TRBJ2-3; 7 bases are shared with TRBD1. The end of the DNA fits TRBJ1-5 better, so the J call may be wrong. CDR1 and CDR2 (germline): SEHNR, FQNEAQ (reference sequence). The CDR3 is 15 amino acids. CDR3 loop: CASSSGTVRTDTQHF. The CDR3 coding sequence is TGTGCCAGCAGCTCCGGGACAGTTCGCACAGATACGCAGCATTTT.

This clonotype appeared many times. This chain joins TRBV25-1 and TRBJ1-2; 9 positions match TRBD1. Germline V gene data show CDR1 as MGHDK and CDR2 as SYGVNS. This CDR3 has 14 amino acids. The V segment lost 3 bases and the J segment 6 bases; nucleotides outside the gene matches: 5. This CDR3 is CASSETGGKDGYTF. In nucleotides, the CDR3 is TGTGCCAGCAGTGAGACAGGGGGTAAGGATGGCTACACCTTC.

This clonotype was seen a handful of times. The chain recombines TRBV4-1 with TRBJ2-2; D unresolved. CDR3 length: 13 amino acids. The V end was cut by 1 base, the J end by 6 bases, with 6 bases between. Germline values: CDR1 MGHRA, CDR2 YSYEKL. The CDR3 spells CASSQGISGELFF. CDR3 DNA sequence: TGCGCCAGCAGCCAAGGGATCTCCGGGGAGCTGTTTTTT.

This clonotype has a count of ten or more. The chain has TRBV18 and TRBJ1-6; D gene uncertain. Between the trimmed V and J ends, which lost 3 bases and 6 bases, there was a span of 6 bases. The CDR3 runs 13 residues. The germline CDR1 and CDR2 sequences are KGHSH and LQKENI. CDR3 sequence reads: CASSPETNSPLHF. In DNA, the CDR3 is TGTGCCAGCTCACCGGAAACTAATTCACCCCTCCACTTT.

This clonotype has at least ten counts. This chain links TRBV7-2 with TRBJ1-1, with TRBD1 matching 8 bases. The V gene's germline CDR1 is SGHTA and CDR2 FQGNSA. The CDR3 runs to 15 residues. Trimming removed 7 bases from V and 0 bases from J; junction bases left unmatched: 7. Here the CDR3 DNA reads TGTGCCAGCACCCAGGGGGCGGGGATGAACACTGAAGCTTTCTTT. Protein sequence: CASTQGAGMNTEAFF.

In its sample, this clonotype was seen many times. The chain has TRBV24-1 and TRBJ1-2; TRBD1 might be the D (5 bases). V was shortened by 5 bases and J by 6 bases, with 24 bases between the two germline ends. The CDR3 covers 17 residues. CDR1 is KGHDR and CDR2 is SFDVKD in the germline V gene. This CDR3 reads CATSGGSQDTAMNGYTF. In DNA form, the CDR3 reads TGTGCCACCAGTGGGGGTTCACAGGACACCGCGATGAATGGCTACACCTTC.

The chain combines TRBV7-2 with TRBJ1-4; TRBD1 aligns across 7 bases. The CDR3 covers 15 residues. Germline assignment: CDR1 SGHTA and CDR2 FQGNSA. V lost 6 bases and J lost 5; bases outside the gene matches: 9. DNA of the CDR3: TGTGCCAGCAGGGTCATAGACAGGGCCAATGAAAAACTGTTTTTT. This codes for CASRVIDRANEKLFF. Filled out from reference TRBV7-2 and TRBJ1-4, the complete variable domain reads GAGVSQSPSNKVTEKGKDVELRCDPISGHTALYWYRQSLGQGLEFLIYFQGNSAPDKSGLPSDRFSAERTGGSVSTLTIQRTQQEDSAVYLCASRVIDRANEKLFFGSGTQLSVL.